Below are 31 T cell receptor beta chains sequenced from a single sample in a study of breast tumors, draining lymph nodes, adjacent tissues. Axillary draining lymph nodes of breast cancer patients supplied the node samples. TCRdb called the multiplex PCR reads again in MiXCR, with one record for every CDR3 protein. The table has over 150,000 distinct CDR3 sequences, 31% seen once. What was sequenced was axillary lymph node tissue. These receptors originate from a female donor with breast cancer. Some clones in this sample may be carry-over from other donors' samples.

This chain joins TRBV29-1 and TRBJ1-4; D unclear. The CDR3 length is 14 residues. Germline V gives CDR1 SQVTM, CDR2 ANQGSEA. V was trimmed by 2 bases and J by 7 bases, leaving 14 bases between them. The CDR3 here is CSVESGQVGEKLFF. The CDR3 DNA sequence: TGCAGCGTTGAAAGTGGGCAAGTAGGTGAAAAACTGTTTTTT.

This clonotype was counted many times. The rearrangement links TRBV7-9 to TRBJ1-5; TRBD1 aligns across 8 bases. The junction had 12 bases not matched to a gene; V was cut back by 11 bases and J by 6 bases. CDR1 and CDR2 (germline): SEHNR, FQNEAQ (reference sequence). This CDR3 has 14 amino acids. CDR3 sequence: CAVGTGQEGQPQHF. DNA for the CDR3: TGTGCCGTGGGGACAGGCCAAGAGGGTCAGCCCCAGCATTTT.

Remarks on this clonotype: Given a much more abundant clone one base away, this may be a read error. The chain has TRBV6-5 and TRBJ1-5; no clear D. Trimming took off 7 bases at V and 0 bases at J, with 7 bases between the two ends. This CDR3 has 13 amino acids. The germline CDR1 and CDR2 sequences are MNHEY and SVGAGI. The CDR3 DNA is TGTGCCAGCACAGCTCTTAGCAATCAGCCCCAGCATTTT. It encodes CASTALSNQPQHF.

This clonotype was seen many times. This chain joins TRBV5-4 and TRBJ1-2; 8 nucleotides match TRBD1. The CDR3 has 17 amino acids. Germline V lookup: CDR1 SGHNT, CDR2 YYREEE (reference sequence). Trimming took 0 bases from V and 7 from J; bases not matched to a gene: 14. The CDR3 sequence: CASSLGGQDRVLSGYTF. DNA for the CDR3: TGTGCCAGCAGCTTGGGAGGGCAGGACAGGGTCCTGAGTGGCTACACCTTC.

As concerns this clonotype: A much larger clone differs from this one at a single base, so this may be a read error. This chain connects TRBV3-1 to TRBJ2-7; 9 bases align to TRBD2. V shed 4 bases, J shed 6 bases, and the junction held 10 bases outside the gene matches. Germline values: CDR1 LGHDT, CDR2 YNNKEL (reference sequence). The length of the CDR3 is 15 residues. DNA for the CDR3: TGTGCCAGCAGCCGACGACTAGCGGATAACTGCGAGCAGTACTTC. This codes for CASSRRLADNCEQYF.

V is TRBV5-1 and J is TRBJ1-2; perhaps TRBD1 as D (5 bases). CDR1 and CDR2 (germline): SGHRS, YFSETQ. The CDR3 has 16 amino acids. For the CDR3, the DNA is TGCGCTACCCCACAAACCCTTGAGGAGGGGCCTTTATGCTACACCTTC. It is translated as CATPQTLEEGPLCYTF.

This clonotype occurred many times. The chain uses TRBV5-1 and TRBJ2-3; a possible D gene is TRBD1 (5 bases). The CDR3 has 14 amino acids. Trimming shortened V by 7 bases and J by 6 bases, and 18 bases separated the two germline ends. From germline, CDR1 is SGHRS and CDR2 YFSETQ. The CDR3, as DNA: TGCGCCAGCGAGTTGGGGCAGGGAAGGGATACGCAGTATTTT. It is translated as CASELGQGRDTQYF.

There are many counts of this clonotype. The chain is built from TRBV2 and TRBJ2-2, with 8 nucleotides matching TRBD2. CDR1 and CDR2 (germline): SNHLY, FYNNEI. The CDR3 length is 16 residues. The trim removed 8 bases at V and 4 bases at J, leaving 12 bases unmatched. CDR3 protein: CASLRDGGAGTGELFF. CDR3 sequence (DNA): TGTGCCAGCCTTCGGGACGGGGGGGCCGGCACCGGGGAGCTGTTTTTT.

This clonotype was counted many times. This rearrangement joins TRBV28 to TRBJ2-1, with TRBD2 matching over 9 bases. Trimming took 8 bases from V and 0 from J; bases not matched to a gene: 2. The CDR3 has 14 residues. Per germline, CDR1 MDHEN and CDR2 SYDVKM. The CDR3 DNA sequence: TGTGCCAGCCGCGGGAGGGGCTCCTACAATGAGCAGTTCTTC. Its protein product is CASRGRGSYNEQFF.

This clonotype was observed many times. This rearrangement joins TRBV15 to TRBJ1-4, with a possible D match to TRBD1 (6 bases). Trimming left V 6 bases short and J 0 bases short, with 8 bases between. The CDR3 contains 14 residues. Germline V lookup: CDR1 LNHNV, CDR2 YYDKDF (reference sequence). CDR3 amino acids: CATRDRSTNEKLFF. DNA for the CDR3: TGTGCCACCAGGGACAGATCAACTAATGAAAAACTGTTTTTT. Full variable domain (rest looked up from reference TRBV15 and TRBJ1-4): DAMVIQNPRYQVTQFGKPVTLSCSQTLNHNVMYWYQQKSSQAPKLLFHYYDKDFNNEADTPDNFQSRRPNTSFCFLDIRSPGLGDTAMYLCATRDRSTNEKLFFGSGTQLSVL.

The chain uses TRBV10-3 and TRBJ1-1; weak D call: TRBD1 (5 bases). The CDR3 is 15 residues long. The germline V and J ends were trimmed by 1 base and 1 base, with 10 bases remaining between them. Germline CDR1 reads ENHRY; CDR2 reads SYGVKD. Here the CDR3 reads CAISEWKGTNTEAFF. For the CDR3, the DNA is TGTGCCATCAGTGAGTGGAAGGGGACGAACACTGAAGCTTTCTTT.

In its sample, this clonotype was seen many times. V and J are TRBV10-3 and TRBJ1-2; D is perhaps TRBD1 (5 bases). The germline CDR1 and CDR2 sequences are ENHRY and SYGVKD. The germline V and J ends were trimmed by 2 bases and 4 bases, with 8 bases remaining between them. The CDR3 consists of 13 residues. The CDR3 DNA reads TGTGCCATCAGTGAGACAGGATCCTATGGCTACACCTTC. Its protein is CAISETGSYGYTF.

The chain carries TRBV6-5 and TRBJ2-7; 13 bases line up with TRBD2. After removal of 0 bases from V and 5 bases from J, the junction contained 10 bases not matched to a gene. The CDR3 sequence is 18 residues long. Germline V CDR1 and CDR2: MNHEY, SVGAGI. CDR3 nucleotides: TGTGCCAGCAGTTACTCGATACGGGGGACTAGCGGGGCCCACGAGCAGTACTTC. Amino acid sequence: CASSYSIRGTSGAHEQYF.

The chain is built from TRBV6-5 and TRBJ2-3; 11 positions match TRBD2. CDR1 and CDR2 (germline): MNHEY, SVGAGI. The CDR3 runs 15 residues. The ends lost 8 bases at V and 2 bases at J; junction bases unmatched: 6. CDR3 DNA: TGTGCCAGCTCGCGGGGACTAGCGGACACAGATACGCAGTATTTT. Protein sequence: CASSRGLADTDTQYF.

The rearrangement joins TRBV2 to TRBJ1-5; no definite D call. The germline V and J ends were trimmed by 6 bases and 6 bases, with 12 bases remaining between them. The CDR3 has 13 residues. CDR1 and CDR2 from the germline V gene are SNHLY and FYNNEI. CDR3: CASRTRVFQPQHF. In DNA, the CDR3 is TGTGCCAGCAGGACCCGGGTTTTTCAGCCCCAGCATTTT.

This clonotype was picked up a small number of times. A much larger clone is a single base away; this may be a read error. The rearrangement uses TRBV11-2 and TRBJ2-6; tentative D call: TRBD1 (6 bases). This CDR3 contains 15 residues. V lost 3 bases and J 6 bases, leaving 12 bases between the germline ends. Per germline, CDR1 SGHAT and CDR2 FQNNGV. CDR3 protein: CASSFRGSAANVLTF. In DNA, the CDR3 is TGTGCCAGCAGCTTCAGGGGTAGCGCGGCCAACGTCCTGACTTTC.

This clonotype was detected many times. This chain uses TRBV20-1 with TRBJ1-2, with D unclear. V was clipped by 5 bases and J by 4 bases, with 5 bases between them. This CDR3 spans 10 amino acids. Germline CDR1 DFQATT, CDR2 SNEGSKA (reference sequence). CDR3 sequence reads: CSARTYGYTF. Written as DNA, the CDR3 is TGCAGTGCTCGAACCTATGGCTACACCTTC.

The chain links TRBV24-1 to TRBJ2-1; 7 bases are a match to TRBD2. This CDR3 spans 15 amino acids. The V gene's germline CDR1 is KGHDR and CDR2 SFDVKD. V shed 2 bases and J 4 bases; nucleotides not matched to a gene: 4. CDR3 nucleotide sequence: TGTGCCACCAGTGATTACGGCGGGAGTTACAATGAGCAGTTCTTC. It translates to CATSDYGGSYNEQFF.

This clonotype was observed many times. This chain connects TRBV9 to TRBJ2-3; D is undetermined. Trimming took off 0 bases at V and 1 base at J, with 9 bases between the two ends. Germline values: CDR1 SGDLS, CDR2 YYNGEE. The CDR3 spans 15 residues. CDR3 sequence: CASSVEPVRTDTQYF. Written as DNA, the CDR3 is TGTGCCAGCAGCGTAGAACCAGTACGCACAGATACGCAGTATTTT.

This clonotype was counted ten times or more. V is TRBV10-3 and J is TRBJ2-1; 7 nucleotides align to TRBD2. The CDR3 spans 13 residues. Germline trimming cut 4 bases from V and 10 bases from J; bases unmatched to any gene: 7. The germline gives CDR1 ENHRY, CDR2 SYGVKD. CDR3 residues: CAISGELASEQFF. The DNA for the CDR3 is TGTGCCATCAGTGGGGAACTAGCGTCAGAGCAGTTCTTC.

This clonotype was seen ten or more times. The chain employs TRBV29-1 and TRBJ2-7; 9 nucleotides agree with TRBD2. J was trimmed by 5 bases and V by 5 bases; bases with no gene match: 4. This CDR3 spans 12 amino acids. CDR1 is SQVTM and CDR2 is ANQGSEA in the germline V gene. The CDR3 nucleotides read TGCAGCGTTAGTCCTAGCGGGAACGAGCAGTACTTC. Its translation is CSVSPSGNEQYF.

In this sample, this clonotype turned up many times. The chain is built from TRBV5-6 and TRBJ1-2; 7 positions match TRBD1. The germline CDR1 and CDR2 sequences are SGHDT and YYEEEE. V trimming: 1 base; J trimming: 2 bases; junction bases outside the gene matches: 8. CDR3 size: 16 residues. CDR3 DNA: TGTGCCAGCAGCTTGTACTATGACAGGGAGAACTATGGCTACACCTTC. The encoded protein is CASSLYYDRENYGYTF.

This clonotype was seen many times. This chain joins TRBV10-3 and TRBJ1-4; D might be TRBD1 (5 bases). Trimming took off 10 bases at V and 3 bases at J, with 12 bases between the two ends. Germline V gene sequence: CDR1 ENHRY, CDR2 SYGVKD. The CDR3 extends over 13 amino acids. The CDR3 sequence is CATSTTANEKLFF. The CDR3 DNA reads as TGTGCCACCTCCACGACAGCTAATGAAAAACTGTTTTTT.

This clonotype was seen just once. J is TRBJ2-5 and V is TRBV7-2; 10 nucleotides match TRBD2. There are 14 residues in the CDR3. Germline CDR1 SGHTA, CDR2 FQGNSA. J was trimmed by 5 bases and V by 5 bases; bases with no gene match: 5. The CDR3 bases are TGTGCCAGCAGCCCGGGACTAGCGAGGGAGACCCAGTACTTC. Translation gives CASSPGLARETQYF.

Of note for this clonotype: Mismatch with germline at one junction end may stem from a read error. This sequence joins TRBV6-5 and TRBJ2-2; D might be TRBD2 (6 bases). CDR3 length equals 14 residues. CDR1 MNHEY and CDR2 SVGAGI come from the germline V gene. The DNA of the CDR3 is TGTGCCAGCAGTCACTCGGTGGGGGGCGGGGAGCTGTTTTTT. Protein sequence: CASSHSVGGGELFF.

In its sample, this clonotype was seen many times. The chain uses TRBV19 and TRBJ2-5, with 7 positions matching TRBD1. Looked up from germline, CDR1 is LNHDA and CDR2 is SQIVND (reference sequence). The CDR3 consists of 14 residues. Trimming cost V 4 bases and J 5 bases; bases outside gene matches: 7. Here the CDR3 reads CASSTTGAGETQYF. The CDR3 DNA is TGTGCCAGTAGTACCACAGGGGCTGGTGAGACCCAGTACTTC.

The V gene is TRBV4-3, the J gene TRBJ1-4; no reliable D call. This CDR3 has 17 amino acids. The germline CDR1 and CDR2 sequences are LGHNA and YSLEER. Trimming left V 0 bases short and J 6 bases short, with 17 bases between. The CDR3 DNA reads TGCGCCAGCAGCCAAGATCTAGCGGCCAAGATACATGAAAAACTGTTTTTT. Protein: CASSQDLAAKIHEKLFF.

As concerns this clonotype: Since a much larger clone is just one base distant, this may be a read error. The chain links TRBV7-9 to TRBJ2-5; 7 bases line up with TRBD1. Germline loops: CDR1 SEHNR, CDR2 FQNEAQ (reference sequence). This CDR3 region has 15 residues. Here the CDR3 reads CASSADRLGQETQHF. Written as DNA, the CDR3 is TGTGCCAGCAGCGCGGACAGGTTGGGGCAAGAGACCCAGCACTTC.

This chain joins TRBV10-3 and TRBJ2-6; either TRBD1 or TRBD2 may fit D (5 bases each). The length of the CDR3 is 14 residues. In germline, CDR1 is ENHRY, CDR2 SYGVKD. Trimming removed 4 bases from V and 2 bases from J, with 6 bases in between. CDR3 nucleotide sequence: TGTGCCATCAGTGGAGGGGCTGGGGCCAACGTCCTGACTTTC. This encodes CAISGGAGANVLTF.

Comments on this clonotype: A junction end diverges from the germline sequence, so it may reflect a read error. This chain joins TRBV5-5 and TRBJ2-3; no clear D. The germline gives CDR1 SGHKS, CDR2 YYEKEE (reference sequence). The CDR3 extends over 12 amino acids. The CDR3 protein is CASSLGEPARDF. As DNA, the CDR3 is TGTGCCAGCAGCTTGGGGGAACCCGCTCGGGATTTT.

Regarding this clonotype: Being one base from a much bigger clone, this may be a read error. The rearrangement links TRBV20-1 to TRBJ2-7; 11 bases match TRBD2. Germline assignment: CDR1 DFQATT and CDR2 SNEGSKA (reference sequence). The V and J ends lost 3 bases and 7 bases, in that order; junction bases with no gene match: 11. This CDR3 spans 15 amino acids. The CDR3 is CSARGLLAGAWEQYF. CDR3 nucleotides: TGCAGTGCTAGGGGCTTACTAGCGGGAGCGTGGGAGCAGTACTTC.